This T cell receptor (beta chain) was captured by sequencing in a study of cytomegalovirus exposure and HLA in healthy donors. This CDR3 spans 15 amino acids. CDR1 and CDR2 (germline): SGHVS, FQNEAQ. Trimming stripped 1 base from V and 6 bases from J, with 13 bases between. Sequencing used immunoSEQ multiplex PCR; TCRdb keeps in-frame clones, though not all of them. Of a few hundred thousand clones in the sample, just over 85% were seen once. Input material: PBMCs. The chain recombines TRBV7-8 with TRBJ2-1, with unresolved D. The source of this sequence is a woman under 30 in good health and CMV-seronegative. CDR3 sequence: CASSLGLASRNEQFF. CDR3 sequence (DNA): TGTGCCAGCAGCTTAGGGTTAGCTTCCCGCAATGAGCAGTTCTTC.